This T cell receptor beta chain was identified during a study of T cells after yellow fever vaccination. This clonotype was found a few times. Its antigen is not identified. General study results and limits: Most primary-vaccination clones recurred post-booster (roughly 96% CD4, just over 85% CD8).

TCRdb reprocessed the 5' RACE reads with MiXCR, giving one entry per CDR3 protein. The profile shows more than 450,000 distinct CDR3 sequences, 20% to 25% of them singletons. V lost 4 bases to trimming and J lost 0 bases; unmatched junction nucleotides: 9. This CDR3 contains 17 residues. In germline, CDR1 is LGHNA, CDR2 YSLEER. This TCR was sampled from a man between 18 and 35 years old who received the YFV17D yellow fever vaccine. The source material was PBMCs, sampled more than 20 days after the first yellow fever vaccination. V is TRBV4-3 and J is TRBJ1-3; 7 bases are a match to TRBD1. CDR3 sequence: CASSRLPGQYSGNTIYF. In DNA, the CDR3 is TGCGCCAGCAGCCGACTACCGGGACAGTACTCTGGAAACACCATATATTTT.